The rows below give T cell receptor beta chains drawn from one sample of a study of T cells in localized non-small cell lung cancer. TCRdb's table, derived via immunoSEQ multiplex PCR, lists solely in-frame clones and lacks some. The table has about 46,000 clones, approximately 81% seen once. Specimen: peripheral blood mononuclear cells, collected before any cancer treatment. The receptor set was obtained from a man aged 40 to 70 with stage III lung adenocarcinoma. CDR3s include the opening cysteine and the closing phenylalanine or tryptophan. A D gene is named only where the DNA matches it firmly. Size tells how often a clone was seen (once, few, many) or the class of an expanded clone, and some rows leave it out.

D gene	J gene	V gene	clone size	CDR3 DNA	CDR3 protein
TRBD1	TRBJ2-1	TRBV2	-	TGTGCCAGCAGTACTATCGGGACAGGGGGTTACAATGAGCAGTTCTTC	CASSTIGTGGYNEQFF
-	TRBJ1-5	TRBV9	-	TGTGCCAGCAGCGTAGTCGGGACTTCGGGGCCCCAGCATTTT	CASSVVGTSGPQHF
TRBD2	TRBJ2-1	TRBV6-1	-	TGTGCCAGCAACCCTAGCGGGGGGGCCTACAATGAGCAGTTCTTC	CASNPSGGAYNEQFF
-	TRBJ2-5	TRBV5-4	-	TGTGCCAGCAGCTTCCACGGCTACTTACAAGAGACCCAGTACTTC	CASSFHGYLQETQYF
TRBD1	TRBJ2-7	TRBV18	-	TGTGCCAGCTCACCCTCCGGACAGGGGTCCCACGAGCAGTACTTC	CASSPSGQGSHEQYF
TRBD1	TRBJ1-1	TRBV5-6	-	TGTGCCAGCAGGAGACAGGGCGGCACTGAAGCTTTCTTT	CASRRQGGTEAFF
TRBD1	TRBJ1-2	TRBV6-6	-	TGTGCCAGCAGGCCTTCTACAGGGGGCGTGAATGGCTACACCTTC	CASRPSTGGVNGYTF
-	TRBJ2-3	TRBV18	-	TGTGCCAGCTCCTTTGACCCCACAGATACGCAGTATTTT	CASSFDPTDTQYF
-	TRBJ2-3	TRBV2	-	TGTGCCAGTGTCGGGACTACAGATACGCAGTATTTT	CASVGTTDTQYF
-	TRBJ2-5	TRBV9	-	TGTGCCAGCAGCGTAGACGCCCACACGGGGGAGACCCAGTACTTC	CASSVDAHTGETQYF
-	TRBJ2-3	TRBV11-2	-	TGTGCCAGCAGCTTATACCACCTTTCTAGCACAGATACGCAGTATTTT	CASSLYHLSSTDTQYF
TRBD2	TRBJ2-3	TRBV12-5	-	TGTGCTAGTGGTTTAAATTGGGGCGGGGGGGCCACAGATACGCAGTATTTT	CASGLNWGGGATDTQYF
-	TRBJ2-7	TRBV7-2	-	TGTGCCAGCAGCTACCTCCTAGCAGCTTCCTACGAGCAGTACTTC	CASSYLLAASYEQYF
-	TRBJ2-5	TRBV7-7	-	TGTGCCAGCAGCCCCCGGGGGGAGACCCAGTACTTC	CASSPRGETQYF
-	TRBJ1-5	TRBV2	few	TGTGCCAGCAGTGAAGCAGGGGATGGGCGCCAGCCCCAGCATTTT	CASSEAGDGRQPQHF
-	TRBJ2-1	TRBV5-6	-	TGTGCCAGCACCATAGGAGGGATTAACAATGAGCAGTTCTTC	CASTIGGINNEQFF
TRBD1	TRBJ2-2	TRBV5-6	-	TGTGCCAGCAGCTTGAAAGGGGGCCACACCGGGGAGCTGTTTTTT	CASSLKGGHTGELFF
TRBD1	TRBJ2-7	TRBV14	-	TGTGCCAGCAGCCACCATTGGGGTAGGACAGGGACATACGAGCAGTACTTC	CASSHHWGRTGTYEQYF
-	TRBJ1-2	TRBV6-1	-	TGTGCCAGCAGTGAGGGCAGCTTCTATGGCTACACCTTC	CASSEGSFYGYTF
TRBD1	TRBJ2-5	TRBV11-2	-	TGTGCCAGCAGCTCTTGGACAGGGGACCAAGAGACCCAGTACTTC	CASSSWTGDQETQYF
TRBD1	TRBJ1-2	TRBV11-2	-	TGTGCCAGCAGCCCTACGACAGGGAACTATGGCTACACCTTC	CASSPTTGNYGYTF
-	TRBJ2-6	TRBV15	-	TGTGCCACCAGCAGGGGGTTGGAGGTCTTCCTCTCTGGGGCCAACGTCCTGACTTTC	CATSRGLEVFLSGANVLTF
TRBD1	TRBJ1-1	TRBV6-6	once	TGTGCCAGCAGTCCTAATCGGGACAGTGGCACTGAAGCTTTCTTT	CASSPNRDSGTEAFF
TRBD2	TRBJ2-1	TRBV27	-	TGTGCCAGCAGTTCCTTCATGACTAGCGGGGAGCAGTTCTTC	CASSSFMTSGEQFF
TRBD2	TRBJ2-1	TRBV7-8	-	TGTGCCAGCAGCTTCGCCCCAGCGGGGGCCTTATACAATGAGCAGTTCTTC	CASSFAPAGALYNEQFF
-	TRBJ2-7	TRBV9	-	TGTGCCAGCAGCGTGGACCAAGCGAGGGAGCAGTACTTC	CASSVDQAREQYF
-	TRBJ2-5	TRBV12-5	medium-sized	TGTGCTAGTGGTTTCATACGGGGGGCCCCCGAGGAGACCCAGTACTTC	CASGFIRGAPEETQYF
TRBD1	TRBJ1-2	TRBV2	-	TGTGCCAGCAGTCAGCGCCCGGGACAGGGGGCGGATGGCTACACCTTC	CASSQRPGQGADGYTF
TRBD1	TRBJ2-1	TRBV5-1	-	TGCGCCAGCAGCTTGGAGGGACAGGGGATCCCCTACAATGAGCAGTTCTTC	CASSLEGQGIPYNEQFF
-	TRBJ1-6	TRBV9	once	TGTGCCAGCAGCCCCCGGGGGGAGTTTTATAATTCACCCCTCCACTTT	CASSPRGEFYNSPLHF
-	TRBJ1-6	TRBV2	-	TGTGCCAGCAGTGACCGATATTCACCCCTCCACTTT	CASSDRYSPLHF
TRBD1	TRBJ1-1	TRBV7-2	-	TGTGCCAGCTTCCGCTCGGGACAGAGCGAAGCTTTCTTT	CASFRSGQSEAFF
-	TRBJ2-7	TRBV29-1	once	TGCAGCGTTGAGGACTCAGCCTCCTACGAGCAGTACTTC	CSVEDSASYEQYF
TRBD1	TRBJ2-2	TRBV12-5	-	TGTGCTAGTGGTTTGGGACCCTCGAAGGGGGCGGGTGTTCACACCGGGGAGCTGTTTTTT	CASGLGPSKGAGVHTGELFF
TRBD2	TRBJ2-3	TRBV27	-	TGTGCCAGCAGTTTGAAGCGGGGGGGAGAGTATACGCAGTATTTT	CASSLKRGGEYTQYF